This TCR beta chain appears in the sequencing data of a study of blood T cell repertoires in COVID-19. Looking at the study overall: The United States, Italy and Spain provided the acute and convalescent COVID-19 samples.

Authors' methods: Amplified reference gene primers provided the basis for estimating nucleated cell counts. Profiling relied on immunoSEQ multiplex PCR, and the TCRdb table lists in-frame clones only, not all of them. V and J calls and clone size are given by that table; D and trimming were obtained from the DNA. The sample contains 250,000 or so clones, 90% of which appear only once. Followed over time, Seattle patients had been enrolled while infection was active. The germline V gene encodes CDR1 SEHNR and CDR2 FQNEAQ (reference sequence). Trimming stripped 3 bases from V and 0 bases from J, with 9 bases between. The CDR3 runs 15 residues.

The J gene is TRBJ2-1, the V gene TRBV7-9, with D tentatively TRBD2 (5 bases). The sequencing sample was made of peripheral blood. The sequence was collected from a woman between 55 and 75 years old with COVID-19, enrolled during active disease. Here the CDR3 reads CASSFSGSSYNEQFF. The CDR3 DNA sequence: TGTGCCAGCAGCTTTTCGGGGAGCTCCTACAATGAGCAGTTCTTC. Using reference TRBV7-9 and TRBJ2-1 for the parts outside the CDR3, the full variable domain is DTGVSQNPRHKITKRGQNVTFRCDPISEHNRLYWYRQTLGQGPEFLTYFQNEAQLEKSRLLSDRFSAERPKGSFSTLEIQRTEQGDSAMYLCASSFSGSSYNEQFFGPGTRLTVL.